These 14 T cell receptor beta chains were all obtained from the same sample, sequenced in a study of cytomegalovirus exposure and HLA in healthy donors. Primers included in the PCR were 60 Vbeta and 13 Jbeta primers. Assay: immunoSEQ multiplex PCR; the TCRdb copy retains only in-frame clones and omits some. This sample has 170,000 or so clones, with around 80% found just once. Sequenced input: PBMCs. The receptors shown here come from a man younger than 45 in good health and CMV-seropositive.

The chain has TRBV29-1 and TRBJ1-3; tentative D call: TRBD1 (6 bases). The germline CDR1 and CDR2 sequences are SQVTM and ANQGSEA. V shed 5 bases and J shed 0 bases, with 11 bases lying between them. The CDR3 loop spans 14 amino acids. The CDR3 reads CSVRRGISGNTIYF. DNA of the CDR3: TGCAGCGTTCGAAGGGGGATCTCTGGAAACACCATATATTTT.

This clone came up a few times. The gene calls are TRBV7-2 and TRBJ1-2; no clear D. The CDR3 is made up of 14 amino acids. V was trimmed by 5 bases and J by 0 bases, leaving 10 bases between them. Per germline, CDR1 SGHTA and CDR2 FQGNSA. The CDR3 region is CASSPGPANYGYTF. In DNA form, the CDR3 reads TGTGCCAGCAGCCCTGGCCCAGCTAACTATGGCTACACCTTC.

This chain uses TRBV5-5 with TRBJ2-5, with TRBD1 as a possible D gene (5 bases). The CDR3 covers 13 residues. The V end lost 5 bases, the J end lost 1 base, and 9 bases lay between the germline ends. Germline CDR1 reads SGHKS; CDR2 reads YYEKEE (reference sequence). This CDR3 is CASRRQSQETQYF. Written as DNA, the CDR3 is TGTGCCAGCAGGAGACAGTCCCAAGAGACCCAGTACTTC. Together with reference TRBV5-5 and TRBJ2-5, the CDR3 gives the full variable domain: DAGVTQSPTHLIKTRGQQVTLRCSPISGHKSVSWYQQVLGQGPQFIFQYYEKEERGRGNFPDRFSARQFPNYSSELNVNALLLGDSALYLCASRRQSQETQYFGPGTRLLVL.

This clone was seen once. The chain links TRBV25-1 to TRBJ1-2, with 12 nucleotides matching TRBD1. Losses at the gene ends were 4 bases for V and 2 bases for J; bases not matched to a gene: 5. Germline V gives CDR1 MGHDK, CDR2 SYGVNS. The CDR3 runs 16 residues. The CDR3 loop reads CASSAGQGAGNYGYTF. The CDR3 region has the DNA TGTGCCAGCAGTGCGGGACAGGGGGCCGGGAACTATGGCTACACCTTC.

V is TRBV6-5 and J is TRBJ1-2; TRBD1 matches 9 bases. CDR3 size: 14 residues. The V gene's germline CDR1 is MNHEY and CDR2 SVGAGI. The V gene end was trimmed by 0 bases and the J gene end by 8 bases; junction bases not matched to a gene: 4. Here the CDR3 reads CASSYSRTGDGYTF. CDR3 in DNA: TGTGCCAGCAGTTACTCGAGGACAGGGGACGGCTACACCTTC.

A single count supports this clone. This chain links TRBV11-2 with TRBJ1-1; 8 bases line up with TRBD1. Trimming removed 5 bases from V and 3 bases from J; junction bases left unmatched: 5. Germline CDR1 and CDR2: SGHAT and FQNNGV. The CDR3 covers 14 residues. The CDR3 reads CASSVDRAYTEAFF. The CDR3 DNA reads TGTGCCAGCAGCGTGGACAGGGCGTACACTGAAGCTTTCTTT.

The rearrangement joins TRBV19 to TRBJ1-5, with 8 bases lining up with TRBD1. Per the germline V gene, CDR1 is LNHDA and CDR2 is SQIVND (reference sequence). The V gene end was trimmed by 5 bases and the J gene end by 7 bases; junction bases not matched to a gene: 13. The CDR3 has 16 amino acids. CDR3 DNA sequence: TGTGCCAGTAGTCAGAGGACAGGGTTTTCAGAGCAGCCCCAGCATTTT. The encoded protein is CASSQRTGFSEQPQHF.

This chain links TRBV5-1 with TRBJ2-1, with 14 bases identical to TRBD2. Germline loops: CDR1 SGHRS, CDR2 YFSETQ. The CDR3 length is 18 residues. Germline trimming cut 4 bases from V and 8 bases from J; bases unmatched to any gene: 14. CDR3 loop: CASSPGQGPGLAGDEQFF. CDR3 nucleotides: TGCGCCAGCAGCCCCGGACAGGGACCGGGACTAGCGGGAGATGAGCAGTTCTTC.

The V and J genes are TRBV7-2 and TRBJ2-3, with 8 bases fitting TRBD2. V lost 2 bases to trimming and J lost 1 base; unmatched junction nucleotides: 2. Germline loops: CDR1 SGHTA, CDR2 FQGNSA. The CDR3 loop spans 15 amino acids. CDR3: CASSLPGGGTDTQYF. In DNA, the CDR3 is TGTGCCAGCAGCTTACCGGGGGGGGGCACAGATACGCAGTATTTT.

V is TRBV20-1 and J is TRBJ1-2; weak D call: TRBD1 (5 bases). Germline V gives CDR1 DFQATT, CDR2 SNEGSKA (reference sequence). The CDR3 consists of 11 residues. V lost 8 bases to trimming and J lost 4 bases, with 11 bases between them. DNA of the CDR3: TGCAGTCCGCCCGGGGGCTATGGCTACACCTTC. The encoded protein is CSPPGGYGYTF.

The rearrangement uses TRBV9 and TRBJ2-7, with D perhaps matching TRBD2 (5 bases). Trimming stripped 3 bases from V and 5 bases from J, with 24 bases between. CDR3 length equals 17 residues. Germline lookup yields CDR1 SGDLS and CDR2 YYNGEE. CDR3: CASSERPLQRSSDEQYF. Written as DNA, the CDR3 is TGTGCCAGCAGCGAGAGGCCACTTCAGCGGAGCTCTGACGAGCAGTACTTC.

This clone was seen more than once but under ten times. The chain combines TRBV19 with TRBJ1-2, with TRBD1 identical over 9 bases. There are 15 residues in the CDR3. J lost 4 bases, V lost 5 bases, and 8 bases had no gene match. The germline CDR1 and CDR2 sequences are LNHDA and SQIVND (reference sequence). The CDR3 region is CASSVWDRAGYGYTF. The CDR3 nucleotides read TGTGCCAGTAGTGTATGGGACAGGGCCGGCTATGGCTACACCTTC.

The chain joins TRBV7-2 to TRBJ2-1; 10 positions match TRBD1. V was clipped by 5 bases and J by 6 bases; unmatched bases: 4. The CDR3 totals 14 residues. Germline CDR1 SGHTA, CDR2 FQGNSA. This CDR3 is CASSAGQGGNEQFF. CDR3 sequence (DNA): TGTGCCAGCAGCGCCGGACAGGGGGGCAATGAGCAGTTCTTC.

This clone was picked up a small number of times. This rearrangement joins TRBV6-1 to TRBJ1-2, with D perhaps TRBD1 (6 bases). The CDR3 has 14 amino acids. Per the germline V gene, CDR1 is MNHNS and CDR2 is SASEGT. V was pared by 0 bases and J by 2 bases, with 7 bases between. The CDR3 is CASSEADRNYGYTF. CDR3 nucleotide sequence: TGTGCCAGCAGTGAAGCGGACAGAAACTATGGCTACACCTTC.